Each of the 18 T cell receptor beta chains below was sequenced from the same sample in a study of early T cells in non-severe SARS-CoV-2 infection. Using its own MiXCR run on the 5' RACE reads, TCRdb lists one record per CDR3 protein. The table includes approximately 90,000 distinct CDR3 sequences, 8% to 13% detected once. This specimen consisted of whole blood, obtained at baseline. Receptors were obtained from an adult who was a healthcare worker with PCR-confirmed SARS-CoV-2 infection or an uninfected control (not recorded which).

In its sample, this clonotype was seen many times. The chain carries TRBV4-1 and TRBJ2-1; 8 nucleotides align to TRBD2. The CDR3 consists of 13 residues. The ends lost 5 bases at V and 5 bases at J; junction bases unmatched: 2. Germline assignment: CDR1 MGHRA and CDR2 YSYEKL. CDR3 sequence (DNA): TGCGCCAGCAGCAGCGGGAGAAACAATGAGCAGTTCTTC. Its protein is CASSSGRNNEQFF.

The chain is built from TRBV12-3 or TRBV12-4 and TRBJ2-1, with TRBD1 as a possible D gene (5 bases). With 6 bases removed from V and 6 bases from J, the gap between germline ends came to 9 bases. The CDR3 length is 12 residues. The CDR3 region has the DNA TGTGCCAGCAGGACCACAGGCAATGAGCAGTTCTTC. Residues: CASRTTGNEQFF.

This clonotype has only a few counts. The genes are TRBV6-6 and TRBJ2-7, with 12 bases aligning to TRBD1. Germline V gene lookup returns CDR1 MNHNY and CDR2 SVGAGI (reference sequence). This CDR3 is built from 15 residues. Losses at the gene ends were 0 bases for V and 7 bases for J; bases not matched to a gene: 4. The CDR3 coding sequence is TGTGCCAGCAGTTACTCGGGACAGGGGGCAGGGGAGCAGTACTTC. It specifies CASSYSGQGAGEQYF.

Concerning this clonotype: Its ends do not fully match the called genes, so a read error is possible. The chain combines TRBV5-1 with TRBJ1-2; TRBD1 agrees at 8 bases. Germline V gene data show CDR1 as SGHRS and CDR2 as YFSETQ. The CDR3 spans 13 residues. The CDR3 region is CVSSAAGGDGYTF. The CDR3 region has the DNA TGCGTCAGCAGCGCGGCAGGGGGCGACGGCTACACCTTC.

This clonotype turned up a few times. V usage is TRBV6-6 and J usage is TRBJ2-3; 9 bases map to TRBD1. V lost 7 bases and J lost 3; bases outside the gene matches: 5. CDR3 length: 14 amino acids. Germline CDR1 is MNHNY and CDR2 is SVGAGI (reference sequence). CDR3 in DNA: TGTGCCAGCACGGTGGGACAGGGAACAGATACGCAGTATTTT. Translation: CASTVGQGTDTQYF.

This clonotype has a handful of counts. The chain joins TRBV20-1 to TRBJ2-7, with D possibly matching TRBD1 (6 bases). Trimming left V 0 bases short and J 6 bases short, with 18 bases between. Germline V lookup: CDR1 DFQATT, CDR2 SNEGSKA (reference sequence). This CDR3 has 15 amino acids. This CDR3 reads CSARDLQGSGLEQYF. In DNA form, the CDR3 reads TGCAGTGCTAGAGATCTACAGGGTTCAGGTCTCGAGCAGTACTTC.

This clonotype has more than one count but fewer than ten. This chain uses TRBV7-2 with TRBJ2-1; TRBD2 is a possible D gene (6 bases). Germline-derived CDR1 and CDR2 are SGHTA and FQGNSA. Trimming cost V 0 bases and J 4 bases, with 13 bases left between them. The CDR3 length is 16 residues. Here the CDR3 reads CASSLAGLDTYNEQFF. The CDR3 bases are TGTGCCAGCAGCTTAGCGGGACTTGACACTTACAATGAGCAGTTCTTC.

The J gene is TRBJ1-3, the V gene TRBV7-2; no firm D call. Trimming left V 5 bases short and J 4 bases short, with 9 bases between. Germline lookup yields CDR1 SGHTA and CDR2 FQGNSA. The CDR3 is 13 residues long. The CDR3 loop is CASSPGWGNTIYF. The CDR3 region has the DNA TGTGCCAGCAGCCCAGGATGGGGAAACACCATATATTTT. The whole variable domain, filled in from reference TRBV7-2 and TRBJ1-3, reads GAGVSQSPSNKVTEKGKDVELRCDPISGHTALYWYRQSLGQGLEFLIYFQGNSAPDKSGLPSDRFSAERTGGSVSTLTIQRTQQEDSAVYLCASSPGWGNTIYFGEGSWLTVV.

The chain links TRBV4-2 to TRBJ2-3, with 12 bases fitting TRBD2. The germline gives CDR1 LGHNA, CDR2 YNFKEQ. This CDR3 has 16 residues. V was pared by 3 bases and J by 8 bases, with 9 bases of the junction left unmatched. The CDR3 spells CASSQRLAGEVGTQYF. CDR3 coding DNA: TGTGCCAGCAGCCAGCGACTAGCGGGAGAAGTAGGTACGCAGTATTTT.

This clonotype was detected many times. This chain connects TRBV6-5 to TRBJ1-6; D is undetermined. The germline gives CDR1 MNHEY, CDR2 SVGAGI. This CDR3 is built from 15 residues. V lost 2 bases and J lost 9, with 14 bases in between. The CDR3 sequence: CASSYDGAGGSPLHF. CDR3 bases: TGTGCCAGCAGTTACGACGGAGCTGGTGGTTCACCCCTCCACTTT.

The sample holds a few counts of this clonotype. The chain couples TRBV4-3 to TRBJ1-4, with unresolved D. Germline CDR1 and CDR2: LGHNA and YSLEER. Trimming pared 4 bases from V and 4 bases from J, leaving 10 bases between. This CDR3 has 14 residues. CDR3 sequence (DNA): TGCGCCAGCAGCCGCTATTACAGTAATGAAAAACTGTTTTTT. Its translation is CASSRYYSNEKLFF.

This clonotype has more than one count but fewer than ten. The chain carries TRBV5-1 and TRBJ1-4; no definite D call. V dropped 4 bases and J dropped 5 bases, with 9 bases sitting between them. The CDR3 is 13 amino acids. Per the germline V gene, CDR1 is SGHRS and CDR2 is YFSETQ. In DNA, the CDR3 is TGCGCCAGCAGCAAAAGGCTGAATGAAAAACTGTTTTTT. Translating gives CASSKRLNEKLFF.

This chain connects TRBV19 to TRBJ1-1, with no clear D. Germline lookup yields CDR1 LNHDA and CDR2 SQIVND (reference sequence). The length of the CDR3 is 12 residues. The germline V and J ends were trimmed by 5 bases and 3 bases, with 7 bases remaining between them. The CDR3 reads CASSPRDTEAFF. CDR3 coding DNA: TGTGCCAGTAGTCCCCGTGACACTGAAGCTTTCTTT.

This clonotype has more than one count but fewer than ten. The chain recombines TRBV7-9 with TRBJ2-2; a weak D match, TRBD2 (5 bases). Trimming pared 2 bases from V and 1 base from J, leaving 11 bases between. This CDR3 has 16 amino acids. Germline CDR1 is SEHNR and CDR2 is FQNEAQ (reference sequence). This chain's CDR3 is CASSLMLEENTGELFF. The CDR3 DNA is TGTGCCAGCAGCTTAATGCTGGAGGAGAACACCGGGGAGCTGTTTTTT.

The chain links TRBV5-1 to TRBJ2-5, with 13 bases that match TRBD2. Germline loops: CDR1 SGHRS, CDR2 YFSETQ. The CDR3 has 15 residues. V lost 2 bases and J lost 3; bases outside the gene matches: 1. CDR3 protein: CASSFGLAGEETQYF. CDR3 DNA sequence: TGCGCCAGCAGCTTCGGACTAGCGGGGGAAGAGACCCAGTACTTC.

This clonotype was counted ten times or more. The chain carries TRBV12-3 or TRBV12-4 and TRBJ1-6; possible D gene TRBD1, 5 bases. This CDR3 contains 16 residues. V lost 7 bases, J lost 7 bases, and 20 bases lay in between. The DNA of the CDR3 is TGTGCCAGCACCTCTGTCTGGGGCGAGGAGAATTCACCCCTCCACTTT. This translates into CASTSVWGEENSPLHF.

In its sample, this clonotype was seen a few times. The chain is built from TRBV7-2 and TRBJ2-5; 7 nucleotides agree with TRBD2. V lost 0 bases, J lost 5 bases, and 3 bases stayed unmatched. From germline, CDR1 is SGHTA and CDR2 FQGNSA. The CDR3 has 14 amino acids. In nucleotides, the CDR3 is TGTGCCAGCAGCTTAGCACTAGCGCTGGAGACCCAGTACTTC. Translated: CASSLALALETQYF.

The genes are TRBV6-5 and TRBJ1-3; no clear D. Germline V gene data show CDR1 as MNHEY and CDR2 as SVGAGI. CDR3 length equals 15 residues. The germline V and J ends were trimmed by 2 bases and 0 bases, with 8 bases remaining between them. The CDR3 nucleotides read TGTGCCAGCAGTTACCGGGCAGACTCTGGAAACACCATATATTTT. It encodes CASSYRADSGNTIYF.